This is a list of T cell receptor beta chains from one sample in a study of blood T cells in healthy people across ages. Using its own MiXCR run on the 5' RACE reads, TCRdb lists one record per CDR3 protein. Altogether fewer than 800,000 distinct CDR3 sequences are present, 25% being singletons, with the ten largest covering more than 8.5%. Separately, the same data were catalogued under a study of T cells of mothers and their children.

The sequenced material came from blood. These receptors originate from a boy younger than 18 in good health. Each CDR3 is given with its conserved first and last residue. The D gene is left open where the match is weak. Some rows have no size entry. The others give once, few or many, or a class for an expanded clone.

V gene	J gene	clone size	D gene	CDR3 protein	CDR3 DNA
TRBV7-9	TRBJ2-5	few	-	CASSLGDSGSQYF	TGTGCCAGCAGCTTAGGGGACTCCGGGTCCCAGTACTTC
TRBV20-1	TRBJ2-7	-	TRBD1	CSAPGQDNYEQYF	TGCAGTGCCCCGGGACAGGACAACTACGAGCAGTACTTC
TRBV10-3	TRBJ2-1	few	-	CAISESGATASSEQFF	TGTGCCATCAGTGAGTCGGGCGCGACCGCGTCCAGTGAGCAGTTCTTC
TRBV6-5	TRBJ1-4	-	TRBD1	CASSYSYRGRDEKLFF	TGTGCCAGCAGTTACTCCTACAGGGGGAGGGATGAAAAACTGTTTTTT
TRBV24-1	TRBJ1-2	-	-	CATSVADFYGYTF	TGTGCCACCAGTGTCGCCGATTTCTATGGCTACACCTTC
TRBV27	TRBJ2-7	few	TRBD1	CASSLGQGVSEQYF	TGTGCCAGCAGTTTAGGGCAGGGGGTAAGCGAGCAGTACTTC
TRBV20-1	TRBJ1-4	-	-	CSAQNATNEKLFF	TGCAGTGCGCAGAATGCAACTAATGAAAAACTGTTTTTT
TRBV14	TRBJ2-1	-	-	CASSQVADNNEQFF	TGTGCCAGCAGCCAAGTCGCTGACAACAATGAGCAGTTCTTC
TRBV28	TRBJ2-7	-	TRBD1	CASSAAHGTGGPEQYF	TGTGCCAGCAGTGCCGCCCACGGGACAGGAGGCCCAGAGCAGTACTTC
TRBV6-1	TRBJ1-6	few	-	CASSEAEGNSPLHF	TGTGCCAGCAGTGAAGCAGAGGGGAACTCACCCCTCCACTTT